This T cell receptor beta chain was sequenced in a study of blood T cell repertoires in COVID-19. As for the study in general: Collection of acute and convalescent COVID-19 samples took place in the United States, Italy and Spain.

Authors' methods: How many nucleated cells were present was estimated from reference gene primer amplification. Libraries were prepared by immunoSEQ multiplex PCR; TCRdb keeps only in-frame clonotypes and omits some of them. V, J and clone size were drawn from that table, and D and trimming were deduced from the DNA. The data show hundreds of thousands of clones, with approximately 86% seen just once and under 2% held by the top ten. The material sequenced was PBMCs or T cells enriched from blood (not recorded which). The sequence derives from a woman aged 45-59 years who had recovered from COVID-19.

The CDR3 spells CASSFETSGSLESDTQYF. CDR3 bases: TGTGCCAGCAGCTTCGAGACTAGCGGGAGCCTCGAGTCAGATACGCAGTATTTT. The chain has TRBV7-2 and TRBJ2-3, with 12 bases matching TRBD2. The CDR3 has 18 amino acids. Trimming cost V 3 bases and J 4 bases; bases outside gene matches: 11. CDR1 and CDR2 from the germline V gene are SGHTA and FQGNSA. The full variable domain, completed using reference TRBV7-2 and TRBJ2-3, is GAGVSQSPSNKVTEKGKDVELRCDPISGHTALYWYRQSLGQGLEFLIYFQGNSAPDKSGLPSDRFSAERTGGSVSTLTIQRTQQEDSAVYLCASSFETSGSLESDTQYFGPGTRLTVL.